The 32 T cell receptor beta chains below come from one sample, sequenced in a study of blood T cell repertoires in COVID-19. Sequencing used immunoSEQ multiplex PCR; TCRdb keeps in-frame clones, though not all of them. This sample yields roughly 28,000 clones, of which approximately 89% are seen a single time; under 55% belongs to the top ten. The material sequenced was peripheral blood. These receptors were taken from a human donor with acute or convalescent COVID-19. The donor label of this sample is uncertain.

Here the CDR3 DNA reads TGTGCCAGCAGCCAAGACCCGACTAGTACAGATACGCAGTATTTT. Its translation is CASSQDPTSTDTQYF. The chain carries TRBV4-2 and TRBJ2-3, with D possibly TRBD2 on 6 matching bases. In germline, CDR1 is LGHNA, CDR2 YNFKEQ. The length of the CDR3 is 15 residues. The ends were cut back, 0 bases at V and 3 bases at J, with 10 bases in the middle.

J is TRBJ2-7 and V is TRBV19; 8 positions agree with TRBD1. The CDR3 runs 13 residues. Trimming at V came to 6 bases and at J to 3 bases, leaving 4 bases not matched to a gene. CDR1 LNHDA and CDR2 SQIVND come from the germline V gene (reference sequence). The CDR3 nucleotides read TGTGCCAGTAGGGTCGGACAGGGCTACGAGCAGTACTTC. It encodes CASRVGQGYEQYF.

The chain uses TRBV3-1 (or the pseudogene TRBV3-2) and TRBJ2-1, with 9 bases fitting TRBD1. CDR3 length: 14 amino acids. Germline CDR1 is LGHDT and CDR2 is YNNKEL (reference sequence). In DNA, the CDR3 is TGTGTCACCAGCCGGGACAGGGCGATCAATGAGCAGTTCTTC. It is translated as CVTSRDRAINEQFF.

The rearrangement links TRBV7-9 to TRBJ1-6, with 9 nucleotides matching TRBD1. Germline V gene sequence: CDR1 SEHNR, CDR2 FQNEAQ (reference sequence). There are 16 residues in the CDR3. Unmatched junction bases numbered 9, after V lost 3 bases and J lost 9 bases. The CDR3 here is CASSFSPGQGGSPLHF. CDR3 DNA sequence: TGTGCCAGCAGCTTTTCACCGGGACAGGGAGGTTCACCCCTCCACTTT. Full variable domain (missing parts from reference TRBV7-9 and TRBJ1-6): DTGVSQNPRHKITKRGQNVTFRCDPISEHNRLYWYRQTLGQGPEFLTYFQNEAQLEKSRLLSDRFSAERPKGSFSTLEIQRTEQGDSAMYLCASSFSPGQGGSPLHFGNGTRLTVT.

This chain links TRBV3-1 (or the pseudogene TRBV3-2) with TRBJ1-2; D uncertain. The germline V gene encodes CDR1 LGHDT and CDR2 YNNKEL (reference sequence). The CDR3 is 14 residues long. V lost 0 bases and J lost 5, with 10 bases in between. The CDR3 sequence is CASSQDILAYGYTF. The CDR3 DNA is TGTGCCAGCAGCCAAGATATACTAGCATATGGCTACACCTTC.

The rearrangement uses TRBV10-2 and TRBJ1-1; D remains ambiguous. Per germline, CDR1 WSHSY and CDR2 SAAADI. Trimming stripped 4 bases from V and 2 bases from J, with 14 bases between. The CDR3 totals 15 residues. This CDR3 reads CASSGIGGLNTEAFF. CDR3 nucleotide sequence: TGCGCCAGCAGTGGGATCGGAGGTTTAAACACTGAAGCTTTCTTT.

The chain employs TRBV4-2 and TRBJ1-4; 8 bases are shared with TRBD1. There are 17 residues in the CDR3. In germline, CDR1 is LGHNA, CDR2 YNFKEQ. V gave up 0 bases and J gave up 8 bases; unmatched junction bases: 11. The DNA for the CDR3 is TGTGCCAGCAGCCAAGAGGTTACAGGGGGTCTCAGGGAAAAACTGTTTTTT. It is translated as CASSQEVTGGLREKLFF.

The rearrangement links TRBV9 to TRBJ2-5; D remains ambiguous. The germline V gene has CDR1 SGDLS and CDR2 YYNGEE. Trimming stripped 3 bases from V and 2 bases from J, with 5 bases between. CDR3 length: 12 amino acids. The CDR3 here is CASSGPQETQYF. The CDR3 nucleotides read TGTGCCAGCAGCGGTCCGCAAGAGACCCAGTACTTC.

This rearrangement joins TRBV6-1 to TRBJ2-2, with D perhaps TRBD2 (6 bases). Trimming removed 4 bases at V and 5 bases at J, with 20 bases between. The CDR3 covers 17 residues. Germline CDR1 and CDR2: MNHNS and SASEGT. The CDR3 DNA reads as TGTGCCAGCAGTGCCTTATCCGGCGGGGCTAGTACCGGGGAGCTGTTTTTT. This codes for CASSALSGGASTGELFF.

This clone was recorded only once. V and J are TRBV6-5 and TRBJ1-2; 8 nucleotides line up with TRBD1. CDR3 size: 14 residues. Trimming took 6 bases from V and 9 from J; bases not matched to a gene: 12. In germline, CDR1 is MNHEY, CDR2 SVGAGI. This CDR3 is CASRAVFDRGSYTF. In nucleotides, the CDR3 is TGTGCCAGCAGGGCTGTTTTCGACAGGGGAAGCTACACCTTC.

The chain is built from TRBV12-5 and TRBJ1-2; a possible D gene is TRBD1 (5 bases). The germline V gene has CDR1 LGHNT and CDR2 FRNRAP. The CDR3 is 13 residues long. Trimming took 2 bases from V and 4 from J, leaving 8 bases between them. CDR3 DNA: TGTGCTAGTGGTTTGAGGACAACCTATGGCTACACCTTC. This encodes CASGLRTTYGYTF.

The chain employs TRBV7-6 and TRBJ2-4; 7 nucleotides agree with TRBD1. The CDR3 totals 16 residues. Germline V CDR1 and CDR2: SGHVS, FNYEAQ. After removal of 5 bases from V and 4 bases from J, the junction contained 11 bases not matched to a gene. Written as DNA, the CDR3 is TGTGCCAGCAGCCCAAGACAGGGTTATGGTAAAAACATTCAGTACTTC. Its protein is CASSPRQGYGKNIQYF.

The V gene is TRBV11-2, the J gene TRBJ1-3; 8 bases match TRBD1. The CDR3 has 15 amino acids. With V trimmed by 5 bases and J by 3 bases, 6 bases remained unmatched. Germline V gene lookup returns CDR1 SGHAT and CDR2 FQNNGV. The CDR3: CASSRRGQNGNTIYF. CDR3 sequence (DNA): TGTGCCAGCAGCCGCAGGGGGCAGAATGGAAACACCATATATTTT.

This clone was seen a few times. The chain employs TRBV27 and TRBJ1-1; 7 bases map to TRBD1. Per germline, CDR1 MNHEY and CDR2 SMNVEV (reference sequence). V shed 2 bases, J shed 4 bases, and the junction held 13 bases outside the gene matches. The CDR3 is 17 residues long. CDR3: CASSLRQGVRKSTEAFF. The DNA of the CDR3 is TGTGCCAGCAGTTTACGGCAGGGGGTAAGGAAGAGCACTGAAGCTTTCTTT.

This chain uses TRBV18 with TRBJ2-7; D is unresolved. V gave up 2 bases and J gave up 0 bases, with 14 bases separating them. The CDR3 runs to 16 residues. The germline CDR1 and CDR2 sequences are KGHSH and LQKENI. The DNA for the CDR3 is TGTGCCAGCTCACCATCGTCGCAGGCGATCTCCTACGAGCAGTACTTC. Translating it yields CASSPSSQAISYEQYF.

This clone came up once. The V gene is TRBV5-1, the J gene TRBJ2-7; tentatively, D is TRBD1 (6 bases). Germline CDR1 and CDR2: SGHRS and YFSETQ. The CDR3 spans 14 residues. V was trimmed by 2 bases and J by 8 bases, leaving 17 bases between them. The CDR3 protein is CASSLPQGLNKQYF. For the CDR3, the DNA is TGCGCCAGCAGCTTACCTCAGGGGCTGAACAAGCAGTACTTC.

The chain combines TRBV11-3 with TRBJ2-1; TRBD2 matches at 15 bases. Looked up from germline, CDR1 is SGHNT and CDR2 is YENEEA. The CDR3 totals 16 residues. Trimming cost V 4 bases and J 7 bases; bases outside gene matches: 5. The CDR3 is CASSSGLAGGRNEQFF. The CDR3 coding sequence is TGTGCCAGCAGCTCAGGACTAGCGGGGGGGCGGAATGAGCAGTTCTTC.

The chain carries TRBV2 and TRBJ1-5; D is unresolved. Trimming took 6 bases from V and 5 from J, leaving 14 bases between them. Looked up from germline, CDR1 is SNHLY and CDR2 is FYNNEI. This CDR3 contains 14 residues. The CDR3 bases are TGTGCCAGCAGCACCCAACAGTCCCATCAGCCCCAGCATTTT. Protein product: CASSTQQSHQPQHF.

This chain links TRBV5-5 with TRBJ2-7, with D perhaps TRBD2 (6 bases). The V end was cut by 3 bases, the J end by 0 bases, with 13 bases between. Germline V lookup: CDR1 SGHKS, CDR2 YYEKEE (reference sequence). CDR3 length equals 15 residues. The CDR3 coding sequence is TGTGCCAGCAGCTACGGACGGGGGAGCTCCTACGAGCAGTACTTC. Translation gives CASSYGRGSSYEQYF.

This clone qualifies as medium-sized. The V call is TRBV4-3, the J call TRBJ1-6; D unresolved. Germline-derived CDR1 and CDR2 are LGHNA and YSLEER. This CDR3 has 15 residues. The V and J ends lost 0 bases and 10 bases respectively, with 13 bases between them. DNA of the CDR3: TGCGCCAGCAGCCAAGATCTGGGCGAGCTCTCACCCCTCCACTTT. Translating gives CASSQDLGELSPLHF.

V gene TRBV5-1 combines with J gene TRBJ2-2; D ambiguous. Trimming pared 0 bases from V and 9 bases from J, leaving 12 bases between. This CDR3 is built from 14 residues. Germline V gene data show CDR1 as SGHRS and CDR2 as YFSETQ. CDR3: CASSLVLASRELFF. In DNA form, the CDR3 reads TGCGCCAGCAGCTTGGTTCTGGCCTCAAGGGAGCTGTTTTTT.

The chain couples TRBV30 to TRBJ2-7, with D possibly being TRBD1 (6 bases). Trimming pared 0 bases from V and 3 bases from J, leaving 9 bases between. Germline CDR1 reads GTSNPN; CDR2 reads SVGIG (reference sequence). This CDR3 comprises 13 residues. CDR3 amino acids: CAWSVQGGYEQYF. CDR3 in DNA: TGTGCCTGGAGTGTTCAAGGGGGCTACGAGCAGTACTTC.

The rearrangement links TRBV5-1 to TRBJ2-5; the match to TRBD2 covers 7 bases. V shed 4 bases, J shed 5 bases, and the junction held 11 bases outside the gene matches. This CDR3 has 15 amino acids. Germline CDR1 reads SGHRS; CDR2 reads YFSETQ. The CDR3, as DNA: TGCGCCAGCAGCACGGAGGGACTACCCATGGAGACCCAGTACTTC. Protein: CASSTEGLPMETQYF.

DNA for the CDR3: TGTGCCAGCAGCCAAGATAGGGCTAGCGGGAAATCTCCCTACGAGCAGTACTTC. Translated: CASSQDRASGKSPYEQYF. The chain combines TRBV14 with TRBJ2-7; 9 nucleotides agree with TRBD2. This CDR3 region has 18 residues. CDR1 and CDR2 (germline): SGHDN, FVKESK. J was trimmed by 2 bases and V by 0 bases; bases with no gene match: 11.

This clone showed up just once. The V call is TRBV11-2, the J call TRBJ2-7, with D maybe TRBD2 (6 bases). CDR1 is SGHAT and CDR2 is FQNNGV in the germline V gene. The CDR3 is 16 amino acids. Trimming cost V 0 bases and J 2 bases, with 14 bases left between them. The CDR3 is CASSLDGGGVPYEQYF. CDR3 bases: TGTGCCAGCAGCTTAGATGGCGGAGGGGTGCCCTACGAGCAGTACTTC.

The V and J genes are TRBV3-1 (or the pseudogene TRBV3-2) and TRBJ1-2, with 7 bases that match TRBD1. V lost 3 bases and J lost 7; bases outside the gene matches: 17. Germline V lookup: CDR1 LGHDT, CDR2 YNNKEL (reference sequence). This CDR3 has 17 amino acids. The CDR3 reads CASSQGRTGVVGGGYTF. In DNA, the CDR3 is TGTGCCAGCAGCCAGGGAAGAACAGGGGTCGTTGGTGGTGGCTACACCTTC.

The genes are TRBV6-5 and TRBJ1-1, with TRBD1 matching 11 bases. V trimming: 2 bases; J trimming: 7 bases; junction bases outside the gene matches: 6. Looked up from germline, CDR1 is MNHEY and CDR2 is SVGAGI. This CDR3 comprises 15 residues. The CDR3 loop reads CASSYRDRGRGEAFF. The CDR3, as DNA: TGTGCCAGCAGTTACAGGGACAGGGGGAGAGGTGAAGCTTTCTTT.

The CDR3 bases are TGTGCCAGCAGCCCACCGCCGGGAGGGGCCAACGTCCTGACTTTC. Amino acids: CASSPPPGGANVLTF. This chain joins TRBV7-2 and TRBJ2-6; a possible D gene is TRBD2 (5 bases). The V end lost 5 bases, the J end lost 4 bases, and 12 bases lay between the germline ends. The CDR3 is 15 amino acids. CDR1 and CDR2 (germline): SGHTA, FQGNSA.

The V call is TRBV3-1 (or the pseudogene TRBV3-2), the J call TRBJ1-6; D possibly corresponds to TRBD1 (6 bases). The CDR3 consists of 14 residues. The germline V and J ends were trimmed by 4 bases and 7 bases, with 11 bases remaining between them. Germline-derived CDR1 and CDR2 are LGHDT and YNNKEL (reference sequence). CDR3 protein: CASSPQGNNSPLHF. Here the CDR3 DNA reads TGTGCCAGCAGCCCGCAGGGGAACAATTCACCCCTCCACTTT.

The V and J genes are TRBV24-1 and TRBJ2-2; 11 bases fit TRBD2. Germline V gene data show CDR1 as KGHDR and CDR2 as SFDVKD. This CDR3 has 16 residues. Trimming took 4 bases from V and 5 from J; bases not matched to a gene: 5. CDR3 sequence reads: CATSELAGVGTGELFF. The CDR3 DNA reads TGTGCCACCAGTGAACTAGCGGGAGTTGGGACCGGGGAGCTGTTTTTT.

This sequence joins TRBV5-1 and TRBJ2-7; TRBD2 aligns across 7 bases. The V and J ends lost 4 bases and 2 bases, in that order; junction bases with no gene match: 6. The germline V gene encodes CDR1 SGHRS and CDR2 YFSETQ. The CDR3 consists of 14 residues. This CDR3 is CASSGGDRAYEQYF. CDR3 nucleotides: TGCGCCAGCAGCGGGGGGGACCGCGCCTACGAGCAGTACTTC.

In nucleotides, the CDR3 is TGTGCCAGTAGTATAGTAGGGGGAAGGACGGTCACCTACGAGCAGTACTTC. Encoded protein: CASSIVGGRTVTYEQYF. J is TRBJ2-7 and V is TRBV19, with D perhaps TRBD1 (6 bases). The CDR3 spans 17 residues. V was pared by 1 base and J by 2 bases, with 18 bases between. Germline lookup yields CDR1 LNHDA and CDR2 SQIVND (reference sequence).